This entry is about one T cell receptor (beta chain). The data are from a study of Ad26.COV2.S vaccination and SARS-CoV-2 variants. Study-wide background: Ad26.COV2.S given intramuscularly, once or twice 56 days apart.

The sample's treatment: some 20 received Ad26.COV2.S at low or high dose, single or two shots; 5 received placebo; per-sample allocation not given. After the first vaccine or placebo injection, samples were drawn on day 63. Boston supplied an adult donor aged 18-55 years. TCRdb's table, derived via immunoSEQ multiplex PCR, lists solely in-frame clones and lacks some. The sample lists hundreds of thousands of clones; more than 70% were seen once. The germline V and J ends were trimmed by 3 bases and 0 bases, with 9 bases remaining between them. Germline-derived CDR1 and CDR2 are MNHNS and SASEGT. The CDR3 loop spans 15 amino acids.

The sequence was obtained from a person between 18 and 65 years old who received the Ad26.COV2.S COVID-19 vaccine or a placebo. The sequences come from peripheral blood, collected in a trial of Ad26.COV2.S vaccine versus placebo. This chain uses TRBV6-1 with TRBJ2-1; perhaps TRBD1 as D (5 bases). The DNA of the CDR3 is TGTGCCAGCAGTGACAGGGCCCCCTCCTACAATGAGCAGTTCTTC. It is translated as CASSDRAPSYNEQFF.